The 10 T cell receptor beta chains presented below share a single source sample, sequenced in a study of cytomegalovirus exposure and HLA in healthy donors. The study ran its PCR with 60 Vbeta and 13 Jbeta primers. The table came from immunoSEQ multiplex PCR; TCRdb's copy has only in-frame clones and leaves some out. Of 150,000 to 200,000 clones listed, just over 70% were seen once; the top ten hold 4.5% to 5%. What was sequenced was PBMCs. These receptors were obtained from a man aged 18 to 29 in good health and CMV-seropositive.

V and J are TRBV30 and TRBJ2-1; the D gene is possibly TRBD2 (6 bases). CDR1 is GTSNPN and CDR2 is SVGIG in the germline V gene (reference sequence). CDR3 length: 13 residues. V shed 2 bases and J shed 15 bases, with 20 bases lying between them. The chain's CDR3 is CAWSISGGPSGFF. In nucleotides, the CDR3 is TGTGCCTGGAGTATAAGCGGAGGGCCTTCTGGGTTCTTC.

The rearrangement uses TRBV5-4 and TRBJ1-6, with 7 bases aligning to TRBD1. This CDR3 region has 17 residues. Unmatched junction bases numbered 7, after V lost 4 bases and J lost 0 bases. Looked up from germline, CDR1 is SGHNT and CDR2 is YYREEE (reference sequence). Written as DNA, the CDR3 is TGTGCCAGCAGCCTAAGACAGGGAAGCTCCTATAATTCACCCCTCCACTTT. Its protein product is CASSLRQGSSYNSPLHF.

This chain connects TRBV5-1 to TRBJ1-2; 7 nucleotides match TRBD1. CDR3 size: 13 residues. Looked up from germline, CDR1 is SGHRS and CDR2 is YFSETQ. J lost 2 bases, V lost 4 bases, and 2 bases had no gene match. The CDR3 reads CASSEGQNYGYTF. DNA of the CDR3: TGCGCCAGCAGCGAGGGACAGAACTATGGCTACACCTTC.

This chain uses TRBV15 with TRBJ2-4, with 7 bases fitting TRBD2. CDR3 length: 16 amino acids. The germline V gene encodes CDR1 LNHNV and CDR2 YYDKDF (reference sequence). With 3 bases clipped from V and 7 bases from J, the junction kept 12 bases outside the gene matches. The chain's CDR3 is CATSSGSGGRLNIQYF. Here the CDR3 DNA reads TGTGCCACCAGCAGTGGCTCTGGCGGGAGATTGAACATTCAGTACTTC.

In this sample, this clone turned up a few times. The rearrangement joins TRBV2 to TRBJ2-7; tentatively, D is TRBD1 (7 bases). The CDR3 has 15 amino acids. V lost 6 bases to trimming and J lost 4 bases, with 19 bases between them. Per the germline V gene, CDR1 is SNHLY and CDR2 is FYNNEI. CDR3 sequence: CASRVGSAGGYEQYV. The CDR3 nucleotides are TGTGCCAGCAGGGTTGGGTCCGCAGGGGGGTACGAGCAGTACGTC.

This clone was detected once. The rearrangement links TRBV28 to TRBJ2-7; TRBD2 is a possible D gene (5 bases). This CDR3 is built from 13 residues. CDR1 and CDR2 (germline): MDHEN, SYDVKM. V was shortened by 3 bases and J by 0 bases, with 6 bases between the two germline ends. For the CDR3, the DNA is TGTGCCAGCAGTTTCGGGGACTCCTACGAGCAGTACGTC. It codes for CASSFGDSYEQYV.

This clone was picked up a small number of times. V and J are TRBV7-9 and TRBJ1-5, with 10 bases fitting TRBD1. This CDR3 region has 16 residues. The V gene end was trimmed by 5 bases and the J gene end by 2 bases; junction bases not matched to a gene: 6. The V gene's germline CDR1 is SEHNR and CDR2 FQNEAQ (reference sequence). The CDR3 DNA is TGTGCCAGCAGCCCATCCGGGACAGGGGGCAATCAGCCCCAGCATTTT. Its translation: CASSPSGTGGNQPQHF. Complete variable domain (other parts from reference TRBV7-9 and TRBJ1-5): DTGVSQNPRHKITKRGQNVTFRCDPISEHNRLYWYRQTLGQGPEFLTYFQNEAQLEKSRLLSDRFSAERPKGSFSTLEIQRTEQGDSAMYLCASSPSGTGGNQPQHFGDGTRLSIL.

There are a few counts of this clone. The rearrangement uses TRBV6-6 and TRBJ2-3; D is uncertain. V lost 0 bases to trimming and J lost 5 bases, with 9 bases between them. Germline V gene data show CDR1 as MNHNY and CDR2 as SVGAGI (reference sequence). The CDR3 extends over 14 amino acids. As DNA, the CDR3 is TGTGCCAGCAGTTACTCGTCCAGGCAAGATACGCAGTATTTT. Translating gives CASSYSSRQDTQYF.

J is TRBJ1-2 and V is TRBV10-3, with D hard to call. The CDR3 length is 15 residues. Trimming stripped 0 bases from V and 12 bases from J, with 20 bases between. The germline gives CDR1 ENHRY, CDR2 SYGVKD. The CDR3: CAISESESLLSVNTF. CDR3 sequence (DNA): TGTGCCATCAGTGAGTCGGAGAGCCTCTTGTCGGTCAACACCTTC.

V usage is TRBV10-3 and J usage is TRBJ1-4, with TRBD1 identical over 11 bases. The CDR3 has 16 residues. Germline-derived CDR1 and CDR2 are ENHRY and SYGVKD. The trim removed 4 bases at V and 4 bases at J, leaving 5 bases unmatched. The CDR3 region has the DNA TGTGCCATCAGTGGGGGACAGGGGGAAGATAATGAAAAACTGTTTTTT. This encodes CAISGGQGEDNEKLFF.